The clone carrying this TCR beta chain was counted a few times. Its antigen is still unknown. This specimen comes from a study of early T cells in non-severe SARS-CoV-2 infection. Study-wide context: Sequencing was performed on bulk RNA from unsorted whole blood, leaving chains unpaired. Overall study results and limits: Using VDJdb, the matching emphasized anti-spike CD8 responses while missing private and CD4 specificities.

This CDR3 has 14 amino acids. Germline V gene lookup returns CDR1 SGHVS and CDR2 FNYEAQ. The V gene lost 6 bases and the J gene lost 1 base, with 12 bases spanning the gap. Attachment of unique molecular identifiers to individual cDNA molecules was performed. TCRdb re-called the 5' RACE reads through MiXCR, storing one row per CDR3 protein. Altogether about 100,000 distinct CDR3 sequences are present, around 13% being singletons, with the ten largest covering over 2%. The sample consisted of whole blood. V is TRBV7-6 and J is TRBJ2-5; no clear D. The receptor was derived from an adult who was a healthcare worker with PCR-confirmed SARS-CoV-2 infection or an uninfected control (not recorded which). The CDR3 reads CASSSFLGQETQYF. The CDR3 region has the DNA TGTGCCAGCAGTAGCTTCCTGGGCCAAGAGACCCAGTACTTC.